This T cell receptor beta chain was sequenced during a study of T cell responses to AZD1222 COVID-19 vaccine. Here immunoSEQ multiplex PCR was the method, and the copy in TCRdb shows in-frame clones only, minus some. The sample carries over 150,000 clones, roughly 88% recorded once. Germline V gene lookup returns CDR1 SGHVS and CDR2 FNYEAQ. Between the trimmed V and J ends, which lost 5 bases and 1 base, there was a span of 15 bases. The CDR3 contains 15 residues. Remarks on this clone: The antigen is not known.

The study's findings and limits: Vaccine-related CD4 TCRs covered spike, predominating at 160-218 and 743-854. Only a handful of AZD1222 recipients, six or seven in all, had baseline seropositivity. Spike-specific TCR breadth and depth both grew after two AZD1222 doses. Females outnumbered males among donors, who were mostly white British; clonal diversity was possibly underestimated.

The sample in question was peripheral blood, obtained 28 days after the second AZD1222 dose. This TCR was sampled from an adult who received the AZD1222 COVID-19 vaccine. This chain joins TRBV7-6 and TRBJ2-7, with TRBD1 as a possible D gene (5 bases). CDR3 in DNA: TGTGCCAGCAGCCTTTTGGGGCGCTCATCCTACGAGCAGTACTTC. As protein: CASSLLGRSSYEQYF.